This T cell receptor beta chain was sequenced during a study of T-cell reconstitution after alpha-beta-depleted transplantation in children. Study-level results: Two months or so post-transplant, alpha-beta T cells reportedly derived from several hundred expanded graft clones.

CDR1 and CDR2 from the germline V gene are SGHRS and YFSETQ. The CDR3 length is 12 residues. V dropped 1 base and J dropped 7 bases, with 5 bases sitting between them. In this sample, this clonotype turned up many times. What it binds is not known. Preparation of the TCRbeta library used unique molecular identifiers. Via MiXCR, TCRdb re-called the PCR reads, giving one row per CDR3 protein. The sample contains hundreds of thousands of distinct CDR3 sequences, about an eighth of which appear only once. This clonotype originated in a girl aged 2-10 years with congenital amegakaryocytic thrombocytopenia, due to receive a stem cell transplant. The sample was PBMCs, taken before TCRalphabeta/CD19-depleted stem cell transplant. The chain has TRBV5-1 and TRBJ2-2; D gene ambiguous. The CDR3 region has the DNA TGCGCCAGCAGCTTGAGAGGCGGGGAGCTGTTTTTT. Protein sequence: CASSLRGGELFF. Full variable domain (rest looked up from reference TRBV5-1 and TRBJ2-2): KAGVTQTPRYLIKTRGQQVTLSCSPISGHRSVSWYQQTPGQGLQFLFEYFSETQRNKGNFPGRFSGRQFSNSRSEMNVSTLELGDSALYLCASSLRGGELFFGEGSRLTVL.